This is a list of T cell receptor beta chains from one sample in a study of cytomegalovirus exposure and HLA in healthy donors. Some clones are missing from TCRdb's copy, which holds only in-frame ones; the method was immunoSEQ multiplex PCR. Of 95,000 to 150,000 clones listed, around 90% are singletons. The source material was PBMCs. The receptors shown here come from a woman aged 18-29 years in good health and CMV-seronegative. Both conserved end residues are part of each CDR3. A D gene is named only where the DNA matches it firmly. Rows may omit the clone size; those that give it use once, few, many or a size class.

V: TRBV7-9; J: TRBJ2-1; D: TRBD2; size: .; DNA: TGTGCCAGCAGCTTGACTAGCGGGGAAAGCTCCTACAATGAGCAGTTCTTC; CDR3: CASSLTSGESSYNEQFF
V: TRBV10-3; J: TRBJ2-1; D: TRBD2; size: .; DNA: TGTGCCATCAGTGTTTTGCGGGCTAGCGGGGGGGGGAGCCTCAATGAGCAGTTCTTC; CDR3: CAISVLRASGGGSLNEQFF
V: TRBV27; J: TRBJ2-1; D: TRBD2; size: .; DNA: TGTGCCAGCAACCCGACTAGCGGGGGCAGCTCCTACAATGAGCAGTTCTTC; CDR3: CASNPTSGGSSYNEQFF
V: TRBV29-1; J: TRBJ1-2; D: TRBD1; size: .; DNA: TGCAGCGGCCGGGACAGGGGGCCAAACTATGGCTACACCTTC; CDR3: CSGRDRGPNYGYTF
V: TRBV6-5; J: TRBJ1-3; D: TRBD1; size: .; DNA: TGTGCCAGCAGCTCCCGGACAGGGCCTGGAAACACCATATATTTT; CDR3: CASSSRTGPGNTIYF
V: TRBV10-3; J: TRBJ2-7; D: TRBD2; size: .; DNA: TGTGCCATCAGTGCCGGGACTAGCGGGACCCCCTACGAGCAGTACTTC; CDR3: CAISAGTSGTPYEQYF
V: TRBV2; J: TRBJ2-3; D: TRBD2; size: .; DNA: TGTGCCAGTCAGCGGGGCCACACAGATACGCAGTATTTT; CDR3: CASQRGHTDTQYF
V: TRBV5-6; J: TRBJ2-5; D: .; size: .; DNA: TGTGCCAGCAGCTTTGCGAGGGTGCGAGGAGAAAGAGAGACCCAGTACTTC; CDR3: CASSFARVRGERETQYF
V: TRBV28; J: TRBJ2-5; D: TRBD2; size: many; DNA: TGTGCCAGCAGTGGTACCGGGACTAGCCAAGAGACCCAGTACTTC; CDR3: CASSGTGTSQETQYF
V: TRBV7-9; J: TRBJ1-1; D: .; size: .; DNA: TGTGCCAGCAGCTTAGGAGCCCTTTGGGCGGCAGGGGACACTGAAGCTTTCTTT; CDR3: CASSLGALWAAGDTEAFF
V: TRBV27; J: TRBJ2-1; D: TRBD2; size: .; DNA: TGTGCCAGCAGTTTCCTAGCGGGGGGTTTTGACAATGAGCAGTTCTTC; CDR3: CASSFLAGGFDNEQFF
V: TRBV30; J: TRBJ2-7; D: TRBD2; size: once; DNA: TGTGCCTGGAGTGACGAACTAGCGGGGATCTACGAGCAGTACTTC; CDR3: CAWSDELAGIYEQYF
V: TRBV7-2; J: TRBJ2-3; D: .; size: .; DNA: TGTGCCAGCAGCTTAGAAGACAGGCCCACAGATACGCAGTATTTT; CDR3: CASSLEDRPTDTQYF
V: TRBV30; J: TRBJ2-7; D: .; size: .; DNA: TGTGCCTGGAGACTAGACCGCCGTGACTACGAGCAGTACTTC; CDR3: CAWRLDRRDYEQYF
V: TRBV19; J: TRBJ2-3; D: TRBD2; size: .; DNA: TGTGCCAGTCGCTCCGGGACTAGGAGCACAGATACGCAGTATTTT; CDR3: CASRSGTRSTDTQYF
V: TRBV5-4; J: TRBJ1-5; D: TRBD1; size: .; DNA: TGTGCCAGCAGACATAGCGGGACAGGGGATTATAGCAATCAGCCCCAGCATTTT; CDR3: CASRHSGTGDYSNQPQHF
V: TRBV11-3; J: TRBJ2-6; D: TRBD1; size: .; DNA: TGTGCCAGCAGCCCCGGGACAGGGGGAGGCCCTGGGGCCAACGTCCTGACTTTC; CDR3: CASSPGTGGGPGANVLTF
V: TRBV7-2; J: TRBJ2-1; D: .; size: .; DNA: TGTGCCAGCAGCCCATATCGGAGTAGCAATGAGCAGTTCTTC; CDR3: CASSPYRSSNEQFF
V: TRBV9; J: TRBJ2-7; D: TRBD2; size: .; DNA: TGTGCCAGCAGCGAAGGAGCGGGGGCGGGCTACGAGCAGTACTTC; CDR3: CASSEGAGAGYEQYF
V: TRBV9; J: TRBJ1-4; D: TRBD1; size: .; DNA: TGTGCCAGCAGCCATGGGGGACAGTCTAATGAAAAACTGTTTTTT; CDR3: CASSHGGQSNEKLFF
V: TRBV30; J: TRBJ1-5; D: .; size: .; DNA: TGTGCCTTTCAATTGAATACAGGTTTCAATCAGCCCCAGCATTTT; CDR3: CAFQLNTGFNQPQHF
V: TRBV30; J: TRBJ2-5; D: .; size: .; DNA: TGTGCCTCCGCGCGGGACTCAAAAGAGACCCAGTACTTC; CDR3: CASARDSKETQYF
V: TRBV28; J: TRBJ2-7; D: TRBD1; size: once; DNA: TGTGCCAGCAGTTTTAAGGAAACAGGGGTGTACGAGCAGTACTTC; CDR3: CASSFKETGVYEQYF
V: TRBV28; J: TRBJ1-5; D: .; size: .; DNA: TGTGCCAGCAACGTAGGCAATCAGCCCCAGCATTTT; CDR3: CASNVGNQPQHF
V: TRBV30; J: TRBJ1-2; D: TRBD1; size: .; DNA: TGTGCCTGGAGCTATACAGGGGGAGGCTATGGCTACACCTTC; CDR3: CAWSYTGGGYGYTF
V: TRBV29-1; J: TRBJ2-3; D: .; size: .; DNA: TGCAGCGTTCCCGACAGGAGCACAGATACGCAGTATTTT; CDR3: CSVPDRSTDTQYF
V: TRBV10-1; J: TRBJ2-1; D: .; size: .; DNA: TGCGCCAGCAGTGAGTCGGGGGGGGCCGACAATGAGCAGTTCTTC; CDR3: CASSESGGADNEQFF
V: TRBV4-2; J: TRBJ2-1; D: TRBD2; size: .; DNA: TGTGCCAGCAGCCAGCGCACTAGCGGGGTTTATGAGCAGTTCTTC; CDR3: CASSQRTSGVYEQFF
V: TRBV2; J: TRBJ1-5; D: .; size: .; DNA: TGTGCCAGCAGTGAAGTGTTAGTTCAGCCCCAGCATTTT; CDR3: CASSEVLVQPQHF
V: TRBV5-4; J: TRBJ2-2; D: TRBD2; size: once; DNA: TGTGCCAGCAGCTCGGCGGGAGCGCGGACCGGGGAGCTGTTTTTT; CDR3: CASSSAGARTGELFF
V: TRBV2; J: TRBJ1-5; D: TRBD1; size: .; DNA: TGTGCCAGCAGTGGGGACAGAGGGACGCAGCCCCAGCATTTT; CDR3: CASSGDRGTQPQHF
V: TRBV28; J: TRBJ1-1; D: .; size: .; DNA: TGTGCCAGCAGTTTAGGAGTTCGGACAGCGAACACTGAAGCTTTCTTT; CDR3: CASSLGVRTANTEAFF